This T cell receptor (beta chain) is drawn from a study of response to subunit inactivated influenza vaccine. Study results and caveats: T cells newly recruited by each seasonal influenza vaccination are few, the authors suggested.

In the case of this clonotype: Antigen: not known.

The CDR3 length is 14 residues. V lost 3 bases to trimming and J lost 4 bases, with 13 bases between them. MiXCR, run by TCRdb on the RT-PCR reads, gives a single entry per CDR3 protein. The table includes fewer than 600,000 distinct CDR3 sequences, around 7.9% detected once. Sequencing was performed on PBMCs from blood, taken about 24 months after vaccination. The V gene is TRBV12-3 or TRBV12-4, the J gene TRBJ2-7, with D unclear. This TCR came from a man aged 50 to 69 who received an inactivated influenza vaccine. As DNA, the CDR3 is TGTGCCAGCAGTTTCAGTCTCGGGTGGTACGAGCAGTACTTC. Protein product: CASSFSLGWYEQYF.